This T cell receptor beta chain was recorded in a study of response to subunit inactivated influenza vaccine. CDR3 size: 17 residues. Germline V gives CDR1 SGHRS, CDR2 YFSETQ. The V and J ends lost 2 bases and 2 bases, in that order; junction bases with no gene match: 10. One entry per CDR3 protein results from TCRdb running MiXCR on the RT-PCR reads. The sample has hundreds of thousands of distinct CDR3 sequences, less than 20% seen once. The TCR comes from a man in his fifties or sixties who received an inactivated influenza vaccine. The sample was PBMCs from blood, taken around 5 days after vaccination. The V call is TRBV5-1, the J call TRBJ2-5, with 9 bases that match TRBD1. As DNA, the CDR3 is TGCGCCAGCAGCTTCAAGCCCGGGACAGGGCATCAAGAGACCCAGTACTTC. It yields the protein CASSFKPGTGHQETQYF. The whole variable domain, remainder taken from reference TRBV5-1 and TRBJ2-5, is KAGVTQTPRYLIKTRGQQVTLSCSPISGHRSVSWYQQTPGQGLQFLFEYFSETQRNKGNFPGRFSGRQFSNSRSEMNVSTLELGDSALYLCASSFKPGTGHQETQYFGPGTRLLVL.